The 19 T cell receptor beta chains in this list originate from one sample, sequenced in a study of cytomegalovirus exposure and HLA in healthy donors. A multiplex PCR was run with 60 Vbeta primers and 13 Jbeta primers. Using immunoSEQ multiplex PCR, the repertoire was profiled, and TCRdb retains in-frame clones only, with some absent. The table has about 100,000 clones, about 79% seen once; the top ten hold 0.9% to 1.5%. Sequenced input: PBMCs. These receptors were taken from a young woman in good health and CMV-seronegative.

The CDR3 sequence: CASSYAGKYSYGYTF. In DNA, the CDR3 is TGTGCCAGCAGTTACGCAGGGAAATACAGCTATGGCTACACCTTC. This chain uses TRBV6-5 with TRBJ1-2; weak D call: TRBD1 (5 bases). CDR1 and CDR2 (germline): MNHEY, SVGAGI. CDR3 size: 15 residues. V was clipped by 2 bases and J by 4 bases, with 14 bases between them.

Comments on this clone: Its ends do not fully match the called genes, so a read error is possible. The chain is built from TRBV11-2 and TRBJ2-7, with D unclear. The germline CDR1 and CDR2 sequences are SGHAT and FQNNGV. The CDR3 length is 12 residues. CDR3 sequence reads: CASSLDRSEQYF. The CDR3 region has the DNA TGTGCCAGCAGCCTAGACCGGTCCGAGCAGTACTTC.

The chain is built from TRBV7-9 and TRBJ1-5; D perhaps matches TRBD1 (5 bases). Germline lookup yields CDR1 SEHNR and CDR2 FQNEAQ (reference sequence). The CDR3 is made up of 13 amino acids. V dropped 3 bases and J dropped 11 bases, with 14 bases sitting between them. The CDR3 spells CASSFEDGGSQHF. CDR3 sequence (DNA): TGTGCCAGCAGCTTCGAGGATGGGGGGTCCCAGCATTTT.

DNA of the CDR3: TGCGCCAGCAGCGATGACAGGACCTATGGCTACACCTTC. This codes for CASSDDRTYGYTF. This chain uses TRBV5-1 with TRBJ1-2, with D possibly being TRBD1 (6 bases). CDR1 is SGHRS, CDR2 YFSETQ, per germline. With 4 bases removed from V and 4 bases from J, the gap between germline ends came to 11 bases. The CDR3 consists of 13 residues.

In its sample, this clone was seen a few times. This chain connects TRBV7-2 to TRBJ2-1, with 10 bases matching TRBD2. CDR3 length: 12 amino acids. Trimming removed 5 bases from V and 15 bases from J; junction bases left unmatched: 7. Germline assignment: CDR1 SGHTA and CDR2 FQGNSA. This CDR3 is CASSPLAGEVFF. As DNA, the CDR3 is TGTGCCAGCAGCCCCCTAGCGGGAGAAGTGTTCTTC.

The CDR3 reads CASSPRGGINEAFF. The CDR3, as DNA: TGTGCCAGCAGTCCCCGGGGGGGGATTAATGAAGCTTTCTTT. The J gene is TRBJ1-1, the V gene TRBV27, with a weak D call TRBD1 (5 bases). Trimming removed 5 bases from V and 7 bases from J, with 17 bases in between. The CDR3 covers 14 residues. CDR1 and CDR2 from the germline V gene are MNHEY and SMNVEV (reference sequence).

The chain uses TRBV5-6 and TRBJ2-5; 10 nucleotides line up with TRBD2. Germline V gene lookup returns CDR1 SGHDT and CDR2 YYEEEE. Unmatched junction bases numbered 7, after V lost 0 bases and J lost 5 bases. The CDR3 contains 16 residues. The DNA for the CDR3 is TGTGCCAGCAGCTTGGGTAGCGGGAGGTTCGAGGAGACCCAGTACTTC. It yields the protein CASSLGSGRFEETQYF.

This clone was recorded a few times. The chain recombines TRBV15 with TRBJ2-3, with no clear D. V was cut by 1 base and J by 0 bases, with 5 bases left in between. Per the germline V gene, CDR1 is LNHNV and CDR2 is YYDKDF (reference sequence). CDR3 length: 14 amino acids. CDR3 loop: CATSRGSSTDTQYF. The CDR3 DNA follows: TGTGCCACCAGCAGAGGCAGTAGCACAGATACGCAGTATTTT.

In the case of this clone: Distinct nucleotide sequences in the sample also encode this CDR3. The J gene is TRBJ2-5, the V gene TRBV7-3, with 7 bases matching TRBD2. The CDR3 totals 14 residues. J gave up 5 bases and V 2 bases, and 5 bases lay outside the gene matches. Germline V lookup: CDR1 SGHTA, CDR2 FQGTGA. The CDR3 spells CASSLAGEGETQYF. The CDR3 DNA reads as TGTGCCAGCAGCTTAGCGGGAGAGGGGGAGACCCAGTACTTC.

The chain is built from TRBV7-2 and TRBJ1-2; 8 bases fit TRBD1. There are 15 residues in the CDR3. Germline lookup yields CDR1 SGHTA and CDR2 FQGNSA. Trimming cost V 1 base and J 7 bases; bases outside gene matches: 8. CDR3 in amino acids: CASSLGSDRVFGYTF. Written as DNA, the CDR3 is TGTGCCAGCAGCTTAGGCTCGGACAGGGTATTTGGCTACACCTTC.

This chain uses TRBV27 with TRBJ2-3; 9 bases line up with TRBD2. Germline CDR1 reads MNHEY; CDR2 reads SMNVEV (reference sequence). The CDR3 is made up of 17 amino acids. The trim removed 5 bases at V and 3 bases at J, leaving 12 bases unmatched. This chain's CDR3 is CASSPSSLAGRTDTQYF. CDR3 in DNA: TGTGCCAGCAGTCCATCTAGTCTAGCGGGGCGTACAGATACGCAGTATTTT.

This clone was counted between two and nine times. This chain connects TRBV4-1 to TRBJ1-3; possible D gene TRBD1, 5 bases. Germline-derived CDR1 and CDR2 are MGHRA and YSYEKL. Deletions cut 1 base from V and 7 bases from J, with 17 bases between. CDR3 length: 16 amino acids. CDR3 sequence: CASSQALDKVGNTIYF. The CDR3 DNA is TGCGCCAGCAGCCAAGCCCTGGACAAGGTGGGGAACACCATATATTTT.

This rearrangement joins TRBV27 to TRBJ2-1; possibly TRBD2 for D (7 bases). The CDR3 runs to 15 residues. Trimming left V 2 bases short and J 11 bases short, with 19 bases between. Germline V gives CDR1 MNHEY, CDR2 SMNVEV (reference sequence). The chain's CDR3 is CASSLRGGGRTQQFF. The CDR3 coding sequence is TGTGCCAGCAGTTTACGTGGGGGGGGGCGAACCCAGCAGTTCTTC.

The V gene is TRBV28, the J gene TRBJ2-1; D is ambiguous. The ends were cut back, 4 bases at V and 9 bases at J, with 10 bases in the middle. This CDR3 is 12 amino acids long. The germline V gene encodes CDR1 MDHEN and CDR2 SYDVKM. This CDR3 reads CASSSSRREQFF. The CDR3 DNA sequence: TGTGCCAGCAGTTCCTCCAGGCGTGAGCAGTTCTTC.

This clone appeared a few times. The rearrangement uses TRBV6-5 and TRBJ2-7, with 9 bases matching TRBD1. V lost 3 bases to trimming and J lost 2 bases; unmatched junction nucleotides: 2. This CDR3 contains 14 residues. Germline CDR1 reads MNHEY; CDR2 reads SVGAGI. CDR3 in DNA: TGTGCCAGCAGTTATCGGGACAGGGCCTACGAGCAGTACTTC. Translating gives CASSYRDRAYEQYF.

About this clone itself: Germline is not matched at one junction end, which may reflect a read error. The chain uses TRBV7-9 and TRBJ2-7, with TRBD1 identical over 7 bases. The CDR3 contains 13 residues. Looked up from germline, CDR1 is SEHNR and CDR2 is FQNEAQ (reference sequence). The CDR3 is CSSSSTGYYEQYF. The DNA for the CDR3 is TGTTCCAGCAGCTCGACAGGGTACTACGAGCAGTACTTC.

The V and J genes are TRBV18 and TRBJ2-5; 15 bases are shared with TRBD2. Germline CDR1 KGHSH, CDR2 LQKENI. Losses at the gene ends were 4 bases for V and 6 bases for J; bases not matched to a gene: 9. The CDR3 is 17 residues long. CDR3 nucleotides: TGTGCCAGCTCACTCCCCGGACTAGCGGGAGGGCCGAAGACCCAGTACTTC. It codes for CASSLPGLAGGPKTQYF.

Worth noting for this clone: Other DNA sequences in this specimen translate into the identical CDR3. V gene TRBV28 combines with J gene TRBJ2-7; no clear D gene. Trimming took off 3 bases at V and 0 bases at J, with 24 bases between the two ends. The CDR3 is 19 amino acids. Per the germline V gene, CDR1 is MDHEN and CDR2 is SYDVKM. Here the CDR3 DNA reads TGTGCCAGCAGTTTGACTTTTAAGGCAGTCCAACGCCACTCCTACGAGCAGTACTTC. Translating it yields CASSLTFKAVQRHSYEQYF.

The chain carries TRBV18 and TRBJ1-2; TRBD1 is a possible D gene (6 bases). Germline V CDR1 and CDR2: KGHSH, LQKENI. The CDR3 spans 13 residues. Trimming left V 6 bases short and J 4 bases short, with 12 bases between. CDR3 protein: CASSAGQSYGYTF. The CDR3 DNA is TGTGCCAGCTCGGCAGGACAGTCCTATGGCTACACCTTC.